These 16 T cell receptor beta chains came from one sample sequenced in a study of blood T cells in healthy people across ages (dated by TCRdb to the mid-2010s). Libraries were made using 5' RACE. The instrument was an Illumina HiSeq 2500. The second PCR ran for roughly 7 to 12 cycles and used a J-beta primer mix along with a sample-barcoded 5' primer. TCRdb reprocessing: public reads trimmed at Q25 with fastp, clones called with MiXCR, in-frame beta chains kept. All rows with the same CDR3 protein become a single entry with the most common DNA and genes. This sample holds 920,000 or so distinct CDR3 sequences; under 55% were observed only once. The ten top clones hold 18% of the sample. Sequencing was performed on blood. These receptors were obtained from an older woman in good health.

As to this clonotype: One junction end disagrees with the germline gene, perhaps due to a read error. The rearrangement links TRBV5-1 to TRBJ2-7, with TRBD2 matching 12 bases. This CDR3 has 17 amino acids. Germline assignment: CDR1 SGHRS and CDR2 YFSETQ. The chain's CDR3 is CASSLGLAGEISYEQYF. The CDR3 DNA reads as TGCGCCAGCAGTTTGGGACTAGCGGGCGAAATCTCCTACGAGCAGTACTTC.

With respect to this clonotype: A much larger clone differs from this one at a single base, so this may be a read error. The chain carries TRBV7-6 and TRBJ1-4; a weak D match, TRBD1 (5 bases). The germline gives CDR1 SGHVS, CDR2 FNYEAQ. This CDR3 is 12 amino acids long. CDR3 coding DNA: TGTGCCAGCAGCTTACGGGGGGAAAAACCGTTTTTT. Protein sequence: CASSLRGEKPFF.

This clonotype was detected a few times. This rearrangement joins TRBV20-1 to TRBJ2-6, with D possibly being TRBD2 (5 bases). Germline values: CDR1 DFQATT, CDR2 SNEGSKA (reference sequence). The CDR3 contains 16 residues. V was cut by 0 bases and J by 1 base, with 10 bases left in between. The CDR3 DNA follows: TGCAGTGCTAGAGATGTGGAGGTTTCTGGGGCCAACGTCCTGACTTTC. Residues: CSARDVEVSGANVLTF.

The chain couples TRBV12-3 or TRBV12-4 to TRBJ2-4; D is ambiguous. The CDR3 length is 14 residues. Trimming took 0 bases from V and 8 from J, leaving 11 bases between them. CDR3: CASSLAPRSYIQYF. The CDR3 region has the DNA TGTGCCAGCAGTTTAGCTCCCCGGAGTTACATTCAGTACTTC.

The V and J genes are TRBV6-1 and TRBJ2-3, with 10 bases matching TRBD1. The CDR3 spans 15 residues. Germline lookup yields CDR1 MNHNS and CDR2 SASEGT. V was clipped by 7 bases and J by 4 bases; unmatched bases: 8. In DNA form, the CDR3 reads TGTGCCAGCACCACCGGGGACAGGGGACCAGATACGCAGTATTTT. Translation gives CASTTGDRGPDTQYF.

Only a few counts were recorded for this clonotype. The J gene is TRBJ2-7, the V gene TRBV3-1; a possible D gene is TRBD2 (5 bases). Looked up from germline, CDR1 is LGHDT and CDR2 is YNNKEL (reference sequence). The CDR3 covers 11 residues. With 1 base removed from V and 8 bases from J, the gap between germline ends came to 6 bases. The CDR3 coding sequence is TGTGCCAGCAGCCAAGGGGAGAAGCAGTACTTC. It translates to CASSQGEKQYF.

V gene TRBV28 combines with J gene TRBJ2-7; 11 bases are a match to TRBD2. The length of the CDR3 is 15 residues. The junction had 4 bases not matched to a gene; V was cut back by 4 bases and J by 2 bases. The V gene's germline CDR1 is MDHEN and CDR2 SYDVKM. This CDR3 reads CASSSSGRNTYEQYF. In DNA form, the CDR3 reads TGTGCCAGCAGTTCTAGCGGGAGGAACACCTACGAGCAGTACTTC. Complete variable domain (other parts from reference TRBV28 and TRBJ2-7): DVKVTQSSRYLVKRTGEKVFLECVQDMDHENMFWYRQDPGLGLRLIYFSYDVKMKEKGDIPEGYSVSREKKERFSLILESASTNQTSMYLCASSSSGRNTYEQYFGPGTRLTVT.

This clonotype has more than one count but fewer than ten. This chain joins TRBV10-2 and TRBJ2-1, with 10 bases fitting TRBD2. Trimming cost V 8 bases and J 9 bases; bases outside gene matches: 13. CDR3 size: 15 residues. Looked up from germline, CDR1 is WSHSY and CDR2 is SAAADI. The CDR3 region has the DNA TGCGCCAGCGGAGCTAGCGGGGGATTCGGGGGTGAGCAGTTCTTC. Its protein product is CASGASGGFGGEQFF.

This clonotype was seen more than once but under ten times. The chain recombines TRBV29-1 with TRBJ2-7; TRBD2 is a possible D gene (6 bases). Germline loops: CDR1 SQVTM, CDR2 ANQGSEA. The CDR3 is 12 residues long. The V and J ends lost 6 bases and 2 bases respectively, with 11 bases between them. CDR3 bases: TGCAGCGTCCGGGACTCTCCCTACGAGCAGTACTTC. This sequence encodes CSVRDSPYEQYF.

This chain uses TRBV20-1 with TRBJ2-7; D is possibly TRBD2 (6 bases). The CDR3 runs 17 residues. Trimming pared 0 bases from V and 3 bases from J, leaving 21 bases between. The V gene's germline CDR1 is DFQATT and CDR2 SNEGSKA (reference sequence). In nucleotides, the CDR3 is TGCAGTGCTAGAGACACACTCCCGGGACTTCGGCTCTACGAGCAGTACTTC. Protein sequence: CSARDTLPGLRLYEQYF.

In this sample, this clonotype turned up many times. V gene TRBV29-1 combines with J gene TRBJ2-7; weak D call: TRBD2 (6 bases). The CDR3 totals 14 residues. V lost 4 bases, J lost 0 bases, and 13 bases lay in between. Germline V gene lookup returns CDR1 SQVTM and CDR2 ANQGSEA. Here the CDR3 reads CSVAFAGSSYEQYF. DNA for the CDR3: TGCAGCGTTGCTTTTGCGGGAAGCTCCTACGAGCAGTACTTC.

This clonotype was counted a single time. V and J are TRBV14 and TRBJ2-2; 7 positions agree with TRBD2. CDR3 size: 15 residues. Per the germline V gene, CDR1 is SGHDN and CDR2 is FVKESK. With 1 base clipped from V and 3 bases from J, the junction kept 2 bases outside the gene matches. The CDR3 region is CASSQASGYTGELFF. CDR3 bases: TGTGCCAGCAGCCAAGCTAGCGGTTACACCGGGGAGCTGTTTTTT.

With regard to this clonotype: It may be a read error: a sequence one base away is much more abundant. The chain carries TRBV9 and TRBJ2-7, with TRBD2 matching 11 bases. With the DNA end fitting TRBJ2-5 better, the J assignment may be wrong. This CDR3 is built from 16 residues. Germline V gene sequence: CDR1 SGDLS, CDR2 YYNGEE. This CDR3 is CASSVGLAELGETQYF. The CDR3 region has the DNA TGTGCCAGCAGCGTGGGACTAGCGGAGCTCGGCGAGACCCAGTACTTC.

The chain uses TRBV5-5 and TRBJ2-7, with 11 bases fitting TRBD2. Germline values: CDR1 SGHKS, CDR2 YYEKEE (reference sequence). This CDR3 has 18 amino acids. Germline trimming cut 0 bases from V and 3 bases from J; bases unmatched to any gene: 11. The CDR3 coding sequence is TGTGCCAGCAGCTTGGGGCCTAGCGGGAGGACGACGAACTACGAGCAGTACTTC. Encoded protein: CASSLGPSGRTTNYEQYF. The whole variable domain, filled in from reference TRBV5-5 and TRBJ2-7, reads DAGVTQSPTHLIKTRGQQVTLRCSPISGHKSVSWYQQVLGQGPQFIFQYYEKEERGRGNFPDRFSARQFPNYSSELNVNALLLGDSALYLCASSLGPSGRTTNYEQYFGPGTRLTVT.

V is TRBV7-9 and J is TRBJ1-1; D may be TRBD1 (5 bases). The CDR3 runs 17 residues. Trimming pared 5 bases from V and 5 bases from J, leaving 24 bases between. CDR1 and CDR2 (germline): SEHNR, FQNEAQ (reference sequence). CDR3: CASSPDGTLGGRTEAFF. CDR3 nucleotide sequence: TGTGCCAGCAGCCCCGACGGGACCCTGGGAGGGAGAACTGAAGCTTTCTTT.

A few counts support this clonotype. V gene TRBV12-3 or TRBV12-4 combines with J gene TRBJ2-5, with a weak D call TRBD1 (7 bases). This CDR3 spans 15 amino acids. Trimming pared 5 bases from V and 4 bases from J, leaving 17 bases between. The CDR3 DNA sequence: TGTGCCAGCAGTCGGGACTCCCAGGGGGTAGAGACCCAGTACTTC. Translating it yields CASSRDSQGVETQYF.